This entry describes one T cell receptor (beta chain). The sample is drawn from a study of Graves' ophthalmopathy and Graves' hyperthyroidism. Germline values: CDR1 SGHVS, CDR2 FNYEAQ. Trimming removed 3 bases from V and 7 bases from J, with 12 bases in between. The length of the CDR3 is 13 residues. Amplified TCR beta CDR3 regions were obtained using RNA transcripts as template. Second-round multiplex PCR came after first-round RT-PCR with HTBI primers. MiXCR, applied by TCRdb to the multiplex PCR reads, yields one record per CDR3 protein. The table has some 150,000 distinct CDR3 sequences, about two fifths seen once.

This chain uses TRBV7-6 with TRBJ1-2, with no clear D. This clonotype was sampled from a young man with Graves' ophthalmopathy. The sequencing input was peripheral blood. CDR3 amino acids: CASSFASTFGYTF. For the CDR3, the DNA is TGTGCCAGCAGCTTTGCGTCCACTTTTGGCTACACCTTC.